These T cell receptor beta chains were read from a single sample in a study of blood T cell repertoires in COVID-19. Method: immunoSEQ multiplex PCR; TCRdb's copy keeps in-frame clones and lacks some. Found here are 220,000 or so clones, 60% to 85% of them singletons; the top ten hold less than 7%. The material sequenced was peripheral blood. The receptors stem from a woman aged 70-85 years with acute or convalescent COVID-19. CDR3s include the opening cysteine and the closing phenylalanine or tryptophan. The D gene is left open where the match is weak. Only part of the rows carry a size: once, few, many, or a class if the clone is expanded.

- - TRBJ1-5 TRBV7-3 TGTGCCAGCAGCTTAACAGGGAGTCAGCCCCAGCATTTT CASSLTGSQPQHF
few TRBD2 TRBJ2-1 TRBV2 TGTGCCAGCAAAGGTGGCGGGAGGACTTCCTACAATGAGCAGTTCTTC CASKGGGRTSYNEQFF
- - TRBJ2-5 TRBV5-1 TGCGCCAGCAGGCGCACGACGGGGAGTGGAGAGACCCAGTACTTC CASRRTTGSGETQYF
few TRBD1 TRBJ1-4 TRBV5-1 TGCGCCAGCAGGCGCGAGGGGGCGGCTAATGAAAAACTGTTTTTT CASRREGAANEKLFF
- - TRBJ2-7 TRBV5-1 TGCGCCAGCAGCTTGTCCGCGGGGGAGCAGTACTTC CASSLSAGEQYF
- - TRBJ2-1 TRBV7-2 TGTGCCAGCAGCTTAGTCATCAACAATGAGCAGTTCTTC CASSLVINNEQFF
- TRBD1 TRBJ2-1 TRBV12-5 TGTGCTAGCCGGGACAGGGCCTACAATGAGCAGTTCTTC CASRDRAYNEQFF
- TRBD1 TRBJ1-2 TRBV18 TGTGCCAGCTCACCAGGGTCAGGGGGCTTCTATGGCTACACCTTC CASSPGSGGFYGYTF
- TRBD2 TRBJ2-1 TRBV5-1 TGCGCCAGCAGCGAGACTAGCGGGAGGGCGAATGAGCAGTTCTTC CASSETSGRANEQFF
- - TRBJ2-2 TRBV24-1 TGTGCCACCAGTGATTTGCCTGGCAGGCCAGGGGACACCGGGGAGCTGTTTTTT CATSDLPGRPGDTGELFF
- TRBD2 TRBJ2-5 TRBV6-5 TGTGCCAGCAGCCCACGACTAGCGGGGGAAGAGACCCAGTACTTC CASSPRLAGEETQYF
- TRBD1 TRBJ1-6 TRBV6-5 TGTGCCAGCAGTCAGGACAGGGCGGGATCTTCACCCCTCCACTTT CASSQDRAGSSPLHF
- TRBD1 TRBJ1-1 TRBV20-1 TGCAGTGCTCAGGACAGGGGAGCTTTCTTT CSAQDRGAFF
- - TRBJ2-7 TRBV19 TGTGCCAGTAGTGCCCAGACAGGTTTCTACGAGCAGTACTTC CASSAQTGFYEQYF
- TRBD2 TRBJ2-2 TRBV6-5 TGTGCCAGCAGCCCAGCGGGGGGGGAGCTGTTTTTT CASSPAGGELFF
- TRBD1 TRBJ2-3 TRBV7-9 TGTGCCAGCAGCAACAACCCCGGGACAGGGGTGGGCACAGATACGCAGTATTTT CASSNNPGTGVGTDTQYF
- - TRBJ1-2 TRBV29-1 TGCAGCGTGTTTCCCGGGGTTTCATACTATGGCTACACCTTC CSVFPGVSYYGYTF
- TRBD1 TRBJ2-3 TRBV19 TGTGCCAGTAGTACACATCCAGGGGGCGCGGGCACAGATACGCAGTATTTT CASSTHPGGAGTDTQYF
once TRBD1 TRBJ1-2 TRBV18 TGTGCCAGCTCACCACGGGACAGGGGTAACTATGGCTACACCTTC CASSPRDRGNYGYTF
- TRBD1 TRBJ1-4 TRBV29-1 TGCAGCGTTCTCGACAGGGGGATTAGTAAACTGTTTTTT CSVLDRGISKLFF
- - TRBJ1-5 TRBV19 TGTGCCAGTAGTTACGGGCCTGTCGGGGGTGGTCAGCCCCAGCATTTT CASSYGPVGGGQPQHF
few TRBD2 TRBJ2-1 TRBV24-1 TGTGCCACCAGTTTAGCGGGAGGGCCGGTCAATGAGCAGTTCTTC CATSLAGGPVNEQFF
- TRBD2 TRBJ2-1 TRBV6-6 TGTGCCAGCAGTTACGAGCGGGAGGGAAACAATGAGCAGTTCTTC CASSYEREGNNEQFF
- - TRBJ2-7 TRBV7-9 TGTGCCAGCAGCCGGACAGCTCCCTACGAGCAGTACTTC CASSRTAPYEQYF
- - TRBJ1-1 TRBV30 TGTGCCTGGAGTCCCAGGACAGCATTGAACACTGAAGCTTTCTTT CAWSPRTALNTEAFF
- - TRBJ1-4 TRBV19 TGTGCCAGTGGAGGGAGATCTAATGAAAAACTGTTTTTT CASGGRSNEKLFF
once TRBD2 TRBJ2-1 TRBV14 TGTGCCAGCAGCCCGACTAGCGGGAGGGGTGAGCAGTTCTTC CASSPTSGRGEQFF
once TRBD1 TRBJ2-3 TRBV20-1 TGCAGTGCTAGTAATCCCGGGACAGGCACAGATACGCAGTATTTT CSASNPGTGTDTQYF
- - TRBJ2-2 TRBV14 TGTGCCAGCAGCCAAATGAGGAACACCGGGGAGCTGTTTTTT CASSQMRNTGELFF
- TRBD2 TRBJ2-7 TRBV27 TGTGCCAGCAGACTTGGGCGGGGGGACTACGAGCAGTACTTC CASRLGRGDYEQYF
- TRBD2 TRBJ2-7 TRBV5-1 TGCGCCAGCAGCTATGCCTTAGCGGGAGTCTACGAGCAGTACTTC CASSYALAGVYEQYF
- TRBD2 TRBJ2-1 TRBV7-3 TGTGCCAGCAGCTTGAGTTTCCGGGAGGGCCAAAATGAGCAGTTCTTC CASSLSFREGQNEQFF
- TRBD2 TRBJ2-7 TRBV6-1 TGTGCCAGCAGTGTGGTGCTAGCGGGAGGGGGTTTATACGAGCAGTACTTC CASSVVLAGGGLYEQYF
- - TRBJ2-5 TRBV11-3 TGTGCCAGCAGCTTAAGTCGGGAAGAGACCCAGTACTTC CASSLSREETQYF
- TRBD1 TRBJ1-5 TRBV9 TGTGCCAGCAGCGCCTCAGGGGGCGTGCAGCCCCAGCATTTT CASSASGGVQPQHF
once TRBD1 TRBJ1-4 TRBV3-1/TRBV3-2 TGTGCCAGCAGCCTCACAGGGGGTCGTAATGAAAAACTGTTTTTT CASSLTGGRNEKLFF
- TRBD1 TRBJ1-1 TRBV3-1/TRBV3-2 TGTGCCAGCAGCCAAGGGACAGGGCGGAACACTGAAGCTTTCTTT CASSQGTGRNTEAFF
- TRBD2 TRBJ2-2 TRBV6-4 TGTGCCAGCAGCAGAGCGGGAGAAGTCACCGGGGAGCTGTTTTTT CASSRAGEVTGELFF
- TRBD1 TRBJ1-5 TRBV4-1 TGCGCCAGCAGCCAAGCGGACAGGGGTAATCAGCCCCAGCATTTT CASSQADRGNQPQHF
few - TRBJ2-5 TRBV4-1 TGCGCCAGCAGCCGCATGGAGTCAGAGACCCAGTACTTC CASSRMESETQYF
- - TRBJ1-5 TRBV19 TGTGCCAGTAGTATAGGTGGCAGGGGTCGCGGTCAGCCCCAGCATTTT CASSIGGRGRGQPQHF
- TRBD2 TRBJ2-1 TRBV30 TGTGCCTGGAGTTCCCCCGGGGGGGTGTTTGGAAATGAGCAGTTCTTC CAWSSPGGVFGNEQFF
- - TRBJ1-3 TRBV5-4 TGTGCCAGCACTGTGGACACAGGAAACACCATATATTTT CASTVDTGNTIYF
- TRBD1 TRBJ2-5 TRBV5-1 TGCGCCAGCAGAGGGGCAGGGGGCGTAGAGACCCAGTACTTC CASRGAGGVETQYF
- - TRBJ2-4 TRBV6-1 TGTGCCAGCAGTGAAGCTAGGCAGGGCATTCAGTACTTC CASSEARQGIQYF
- TRBD1 TRBJ1-5 TRBV27 TGTGCCAGCAGTTTCCGACAGGGGAATCAGCCCCAGCATTTT CASSFRQGNQPQHF
- - TRBJ1-3 TRBV28 TGTGCCAGCAGTCGGGGAAACACCATATATTTT CASSRGNTIYF
- TRBD1 TRBJ2-2 TRBV24-1 TGTGCCACCTCCGGACAGGGGGCGCGGGGCACCGGGGAGCTGTTTTTT CATSGQGARGTGELFF
- TRBD1 TRBJ1-2 TRBV28 TGTGCCAGCAGTTCATCCGGGACAGGGGGCGGGGGCTACACCTTC CASSSSGTGGGGYTF
- - TRBJ2-5 TRBV7-9 TGTGCCAGCAGCTTAGAAGTGGGGGGCCAGTACTTC CASSLEVGGQYF
once TRBD2 TRBJ2-7 TRBV2 TGTGCCAGCTTTTCTAGCGGCTACGAGCAGTACTTC CASFSSGYEQYF
- - TRBJ1-1 TRBV4-1 TGCGCCAGCAGCCAAGATAAGCAAGGGAAGGGGATCGAACGGTTCTTT CASSQDKQGKGIERFF